These 9 T cell receptor beta chains were all obtained from the same sample, sequenced in a study of PD-1 blockade in classical Hodgkin lymphoma. Repertoires were generated with immunoSEQ multiplex PCR, while TCRdb's copy carries only in-frame clones and drops some. The table shows approximately 36,000 clones, with about 70% occurring only once. All patients relapsed after autologous stem cell transplantation, and brentuximab vedotin exposure varied. Sequenced here: peripheral blood mononuclear cells (PBMCs), sampled before the second cycle of nivolumab. Source of these receptors: a human donor with classical Hodgkin lymphoma.

This clone occurred a few times. The V and J genes are TRBV5-1 and TRBJ1-6; TRBD1 aligns across 9 bases. Germline lookup yields CDR1 SGHRS and CDR2 YFSETQ. Trimming removed 3 bases from V and 8 bases from J; junction bases left unmatched: 9. The CDR3 has 16 amino acids. The DNA for the CDR3 is TGCGCCAGCAGCTCGTCCGGGACAGGGCGGCATTCACCCCTCCACTTT. It specifies CASSSSGTGRHSPLHF.

The chain couples TRBV4-1 to TRBJ2-7; D is possibly TRBD2 (6 bases). Germline lookup yields CDR1 MGHRA and CDR2 YSYEKL. CDR3 size: 15 residues. Trimming stripped 1 base from V and 5 bases from J, with 15 bases between. The CDR3 region has the DNA TGCGCCAGCAGCCAAGGACCGGGACTCGCAAACGAGCAGTACTTC. As protein: CASSQGPGLANEQYF.

This chain connects TRBV2 to TRBJ1-5; TRBD1 aligns across 7 bases. CDR1 and CDR2 (germline): SNHLY, FYNNEI. This CDR3 region has 15 residues. V lost 5 bases and J lost 4; bases outside the gene matches: 8. Here the CDR3 DNA reads TGTGCCAGCAGTTTACAGGGGACCAGAAATCAGCCCCAGCATTTT. Residues: CASSLQGTRNQPQHF.

The chain has TRBV2 and TRBJ1-5; TRBD1 matches at 7 bases. Germline V gives CDR1 SNHLY, CDR2 FYNNEI. CDR3 length equals 15 residues. V lost 2 bases, J lost 1 base, and 2 bases stayed unmatched. CDR3 sequence reads: CASSEQGGSNQPQHF. CDR3 in DNA: TGTGCCAGCAGTGAACAAGGGGGCAGCAATCAGCCCCAGCATTTT.

This sequence joins TRBV18 and TRBJ1-4; D not resolved. CDR1 is KGHSH and CDR2 is LQKENI in the germline V gene. This CDR3 is built from 13 residues. The germline V and J ends were trimmed by 3 bases and 4 bases, with 6 bases remaining between them. The DNA of the CDR3 is TGTGCCAGCTCACCCGAGGTTAATGAAAAACTGTTTTTT. It specifies CASSPEVNEKLFF.

The chain couples TRBV5-1 to TRBJ2-3; a weak D match, TRBD2 (5 bases). The CDR3 sequence is 15 residues long. V was pared by 0 bases and J by 6 bases, with 14 bases between. Per the germline V gene, CDR1 is SGHRS and CDR2 is YFSETQ. The CDR3 nucleotides read TGCGCCAGCAGCTTGGCACTAGTCCTAACGGATACGCAGTATTTT. Its protein is CASSLALVLTDTQYF.

The rearrangement joins TRBV9 to TRBJ1-6, with unresolved D. The CDR3 is 15 residues long. The V gene's germline CDR1 is SGDLS and CDR2 YYNGEE. V was cut by 0 bases and J by 0 bases, with 4 bases left in between. This chain's CDR3 is CASSVGSSYNSPLHF. As DNA, the CDR3 is TGTGCCAGCAGCGTAGGTAGCTCCTATAATTCACCCCTCCACTTT. Together with reference TRBV9 and TRBJ1-6, the CDR3 gives the full variable domain: DSGVTQTPKHLITATGQRVTLRCSPRSGDLSVYWYQQSLDQGLQFLIQYYNGEERAKGNILERFSAQQFPDLHSELNLSSLELGDSALYFCASSVGSSYNSPLHFGNGTRLTVT.

J is TRBJ2-7 and V is TRBV6-5; D possibly uses TRBD1 or TRBD2 (5 bases each). Deletions cut 4 bases from V and 0 bases from J, with 10 bases between. From germline, CDR1 is MNHEY and CDR2 SVGAGI. This CDR3 has 14 residues. CDR3 amino acids: CASSSGASSYEQYF. The CDR3 DNA follows: TGTGCCAGCAGTTCCGGGGCCAGCTCCTACGAGCAGTACTTC.

The rearrangement links TRBV6-1 to TRBJ1-2; D ambiguous. V was pared by 1 base and J by 4 bases, with 4 bases between. Looked up from germline, CDR1 is MNHNS and CDR2 is SASEGT. The CDR3 length is 12 residues. The CDR3 region has the DNA TGTGCCAGCAGTGAAGGCAGCTATGGCTACACCTTC. Its protein is CASSEGSYGYTF.